Below, 21 T cell receptor beta chains from the same sample are listed, as sequenced in a study of tumor and adjacent non-tumor tissue in lung cancer. This sample's RNA came from whole unsorted tissue. TCRbeta libraries were built with three rounds of nested PCR, modified from ARM-PCR. A single record per CDR3 protein comes from TCRdb applying MiXCR to the multiplex PCR reads. This table has 200,000 to 250,000 distinct CDR3 sequences, less than 80% appearing once. The sequenced sample consisted of lung tumor tissue. These TCRs come from a man aged 55 to 70 with non-small cell lung cancer.

This clonotype was seen a single time. It may be a read error: a sequence one base away is much more abundant. The rearrangement joins TRBV5-4 to TRBJ2-1; 7 positions agree with TRBD1. CDR1 and CDR2 (germline): SGHNT, YYREEE (reference sequence). This CDR3 is built from 14 residues. The V segment lost 3 bases and the J segment 6 bases; nucleotides outside the gene matches: 6. CDR3 DNA: TGTGCCAGCAGCTCCAGGGGGAGTTTCAATGAGCAGTTCTTC. This sequence encodes CASSSRGSFNEQFF.

A word on this clonotype: Since the CDR3 does not end with the conserved phenylalanine or tryptophan, this likely comes from a read error. The rearrangement links TRBV11-3 to TRBJ2-1; D unclear. Germline V gene data show CDR1 as SGHNT and CDR2 as YENEEA. The CDR3 runs to 14 residues. CDR3 DNA: TGTGCCAGCAGTTTAGATCTGGGTTACAATGAGCAGTTCTAC. It codes for CASSLDLGYNEQFY.

Comment on this clonotype: Mismatch with germline at one junction end may stem from a read error. The chain links TRBV6-5 to TRBJ2-6; 12 bases align to TRBD1. CDR1 MNHEY and CDR2 SVGAGI come from the germline V gene. This CDR3 has 17 residues. CDR3 DNA sequence: TGTGCCAGCAGTTTCGGGACAGGGGGCACTGGGTCCAACGTCCTGTCTTTC. The encoded protein is CASSFGTGGTGSNVLSF.

This sequence joins TRBV6-2 or TRBV6-3 and TRBJ2-3, with D tentatively TRBD1 (6 bases). This CDR3 comprises 15 residues. V gave up 5 bases and J gave up 2 bases, with 14 bases separating them. Per the germline V gene, CDR1 is MNHEY and CDR2 is SVGEGT. The CDR3 region has the DNA TGTGCCAGCAGTATGGACAGTACTACCACAGATACGCAGTATTTT. Translating gives CASSMDSTTTDTQYF.

This clonotype appeared many times. The rearrangement uses TRBV6-1 and TRBJ2-4; either TRBD1 or TRBD2 may fit D (5 bases each). This CDR3 is 16 amino acids long. Per germline, CDR1 MNHNS and CDR2 SASEGT. V lost 6 bases and J 8 bases, leaving 23 bases between the germline ends. CDR3: CASREHLGAPEDIQYF. The CDR3 DNA reads as TGTGCCAGCAGGGAACATTTAGGGGCCCCGGAGGACATTCAGTACTTC.

This clonotype turned up a few times. A read error may be the cause here, since a much bigger clone is one base away. The chain combines TRBV6-5 with TRBJ2-1; no clear D gene. CDR1 MNHEY and CDR2 SVGAGI come from the germline V gene. The CDR3 spans 15 residues. The DNA of the CDR3 is TGTACCAGCAGTTACGACCGGAGCTCCTACAATGAGCAGTTCTTC. Amino acids: CTSSYDRSSYNEQFF.

The chain employs TRBV6-1 and TRBJ2-1; D gene uncertain. CDR3 length equals 12 residues. V was shortened by 2 bases and J by 11 bases, with 10 bases between the two germline ends. Germline V gives CDR1 MNHNS, CDR2 SASEGT. CDR3: CASSEMAVKQFF. Here the CDR3 DNA reads TGTGCCAGCAGTGAAATGGCGGTGAAGCAGTTCTTC.

As concerns this clonotype: The limits of the CDR3 on the DNA are not certain, so only TCRdb's listed CDR3 is given. This chain joins TRBV12-3 or TRBV12-4 and TRBJ2-1; the D segment call TRBD1 is taken from the table without a DNA check. The CDR3 length is 17 residues, termini included. The CDR3: CASSFGTGSSSYNELFF.

Concerning this clonotype itself: Relative to the germline gene, one junction end is altered; a read error may explain this. J is TRBJ1-6 and V is TRBV11-2; D call uncertain. CDR1 is SGHAT and CDR2 is FQNNGV in the germline V gene. The CDR3 covers 21 residues. The CDR3 is CTSSLLPPTSLGDSYNSPLHF. The CDR3 DNA sequence: TGTACCAGTAGCTTATTACCCCCCACTAGTTTAGGCGATTCATATAATTCACCCCTCCATTTT.

Concerning this clonotype itself: An end of the junction does not agree with germline; a read error may underlie this. This chain links TRBV4-2 with TRBJ1-2, with 10 positions matching TRBD1. CDR3 size: 15 residues. Germline CDR1 is LGHNA and CDR2 is YNFKEQ. CDR3 sequence (DNA): TGTGCCAGCAACCAAGGGGACAGGGGAGGCTATGGCTACACCTTC. This gives the protein CASNQGDRGGYGYTF.

Points on this clonotype: This may be a read error, as it is one base from a much larger clone. The V call is TRBV29-1, the J call TRBJ2-7; D is unclear. There are 11 residues in the CDR3. The V and J ends lost 6 bases and 5 bases respectively, with 11 bases between them. CDR1 is SQVTM and CDR2 is ANQGSEA in the germline V gene. Written as DNA, the CDR3 is TGCAGCGTCAAAGGGAACAACGAGCAGTACTTC. Translation: CSVKGNNEQYF.

Points on this clonotype: The junction differs from germline at one of its ends, possibly a read error. The V and J genes are TRBV11-2 and TRBJ2-1; no reliable D call. CDR1 and CDR2 from the germline V gene are SGHAT and FQNNGV. The CDR3 sequence is 13 residues long. The CDR3, as DNA: TGTGCCAGCAGCTTAGAGCACTACAATGTGCAGTTCTTC. This sequence encodes CASSLEHYNVQFF.

Worth noting for this clonotype: This could be a read error, since a much larger clone is one nucleotide away. This rearrangement joins TRBV6-2 or TRBV6-3 to TRBJ1-1; tentatively, D is TRBD1 (6 bases). CDR1 is MNHEY, CDR2 SVGEGT, per germline. The CDR3 is 14 residues long. In DNA form, the CDR3 reads TGTGTCAGCAGTCCTAACAGGGTTGGAACTGAAGCTTTCTTT. This codes for CVSSPNRVGTEAFF.

Remarks on this clonotype: Since no conserved phenylalanine or tryptophan closes the CDR3, a read error is the likely cause. V usage is TRBV20-1 and J usage is TRBJ1-1; D ambiguous. There are 14 residues in the CDR3. Looked up from germline, CDR1 is DFQATT and CDR2 is SNEGSKA (reference sequence). V was trimmed by 7 bases and J by 5 bases, leaving 20 bases between them. DNA of the CDR3: TGCAGTGTTAGTACTCAGGCTGGGAGGACTGAAGCTTTCTCT. Its translation is CSVSTQAGRTEAFS.

This clonotype appeared once. This rearrangement joins TRBV6-1 to TRBJ2-3, with 10 bases that match TRBD2. Germline V gene sequence: CDR1 MNHNS, CDR2 SASEGT. CDR3 length: 15 residues. V lost 8 bases, J lost 1 base, and 6 bases stayed unmatched. Written as DNA, the CDR3 is TGTGCCAGCGGCGTCGGACTAGCGGGCACAGATACGCAGTATTTT. Translating it yields CASGVGLAGTDTQYF.

A note on this clonotype: Given a much more abundant clone one base away, this may be a read error. This chain joins TRBV12-3 or TRBV12-4 and TRBJ2-7; possibly TRBD1 for D (5 bases). This CDR3 has 15 residues. The CDR3 is CASCLGRIVSYEQYF. The CDR3 region has the DNA TGTGCCAGCTGTTTGGGGCGAATAGTGTCCTACGAGCAGTACTTC.

This clonotype was detected only a few times. This chain links TRBV6-6 with TRBJ2-2, with 8 bases lining up with TRBD2. This CDR3 is 15 amino acids long. V lost 8 bases to trimming and J lost 5 bases; unmatched junction nucleotides: 10. Germline V gene lookup returns CDR1 MNHNY and CDR2 SVGAGI (reference sequence). CDR3 protein: CASCIRGGATGELFF. CDR3 bases: TGTGCCAGCTGTATTCGGGGGGGCGCGACCGGGGAGCTGTTTTTT.

This sequence joins TRBV28 and TRBJ1-1, with D perhaps matching TRBD1 (6 bases). This CDR3 has 15 residues. CDR1 and CDR2 (germline): MDHEN, SYDVKM. V dropped 4 bases and J dropped 12 bases, with 24 bases sitting between them. CDR3 region: CASSSTPSGGAQTFF. CDR3 bases: TGTGCCAGCAGTTCTACCCCGAGCGGGGGCGCGCAAACTTTCTTT.

The chain recombines TRBV20-1 with TRBJ2-7; 10 bases match TRBD1. Germline V gene data show CDR1 as DFQATT and CDR2 as SNEGSKA (reference sequence). V gave up 6 bases and J gave up 2 bases; unmatched junction bases: 10. This CDR3 is built from 15 residues. CDR3 DNA: TGCAGTGCGCAACTCGGGACAGGGGTAACCTACGAGCAGTACTTC. Its protein product is CSAQLGTGVTYEQYF.

A remark on this clonotype: Compared with germline, one end of the junction differs, possibly owing to a read error. The chain combines TRBV11-3 with TRBJ2-5; D call uncertain. This CDR3 region has 12 residues. Germline values: CDR1 SGHNT, CDR2 YENEEA. CDR3 coding DNA: TGCGCCAGCAGCTTAAATGCCCCTATCCAGTACTTC. Translation: CASSLNAPIQYF.

Regarding this clonotype: Given a much more abundant clone one base away, this may be a read error. The chain has TRBV29-1 and TRBJ2-2, with D uncertain. This CDR3 is 11 amino acids long. The V gene's germline CDR1 is SQVTM and CDR2 ANQGSEA. With 6 bases removed from V and 6 bases from J, the gap between germline ends came to 8 bases. The CDR3 sequence is CSVHGSGELFF. The CDR3 nucleotides read TGCAGCGTACATGGATCCGGGGAGCTGTTTTTT.